Sequencing of this T cell receptor (beta chain) was carried out in a study of CD8 T cells in ankylosing spondylitis. Study observations and caveats: Reportedly, matched ankylosing spondylitis synovial fluid was significantly enriched for disease-linked clones. Earlier reports found some motif variants in synovial fluid and blood in reactive arthritis.

Library preparation for TCR beta used quantitative 5'-RACE with molecular barcodes. MiXCR was run by TCRdb on the 5' RACE reads, yielding one entry per CDR3 protein. This sample has 17,000 or so distinct CDR3 sequences, with 8.2% found just once. Germline CDR1 is SGHDN and CDR2 is FVKESK. This CDR3 comprises 14 residues. V was pared by 2 bases and J by 6 bases, with 5 bases of the junction left unmatched. Remarks on this clonotype: The target antigen is unknown.

The source of this sequence is a male donor with ankylosing spondylitis or in good health (not recorded which). This rearrangement joins TRBV14 to TRBJ2-7, with TRBD1 identical over 9 bases. Sequencing input: blood. CDR3 residues: CASSQSGTGFEQYF. The CDR3 bases are TGTGCCAGCAGCCAATCTGGGACAGGGTTCGAGCAGTACTTC.